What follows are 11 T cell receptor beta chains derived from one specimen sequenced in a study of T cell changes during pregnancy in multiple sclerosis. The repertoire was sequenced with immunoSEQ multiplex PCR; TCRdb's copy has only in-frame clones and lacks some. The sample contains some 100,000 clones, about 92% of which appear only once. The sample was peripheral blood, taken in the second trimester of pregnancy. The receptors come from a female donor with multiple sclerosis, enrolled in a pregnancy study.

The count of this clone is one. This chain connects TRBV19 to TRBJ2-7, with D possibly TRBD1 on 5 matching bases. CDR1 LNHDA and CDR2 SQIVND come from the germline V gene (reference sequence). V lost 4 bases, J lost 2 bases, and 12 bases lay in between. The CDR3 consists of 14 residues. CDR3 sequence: CASSTRVVPYEQYF. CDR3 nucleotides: TGTGCCAGTAGTACCAGGGTCGTACCCTACGAGCAGTACTTC.

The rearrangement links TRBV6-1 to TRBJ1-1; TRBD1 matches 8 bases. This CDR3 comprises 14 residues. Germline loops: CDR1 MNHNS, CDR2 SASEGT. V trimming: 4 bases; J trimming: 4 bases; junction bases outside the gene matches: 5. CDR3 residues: CASSVSTGATEAFF. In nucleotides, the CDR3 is TGTGCCAGCAGTGTATCGACAGGGGCCACTGAAGCTTTCTTT.

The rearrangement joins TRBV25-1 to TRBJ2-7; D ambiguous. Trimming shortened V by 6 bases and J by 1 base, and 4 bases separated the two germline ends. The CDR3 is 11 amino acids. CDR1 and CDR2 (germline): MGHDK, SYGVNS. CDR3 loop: CASRRSYEQYF. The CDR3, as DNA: TGTGCCAGCAGGAGGTCCTACGAGCAGTACTTC.

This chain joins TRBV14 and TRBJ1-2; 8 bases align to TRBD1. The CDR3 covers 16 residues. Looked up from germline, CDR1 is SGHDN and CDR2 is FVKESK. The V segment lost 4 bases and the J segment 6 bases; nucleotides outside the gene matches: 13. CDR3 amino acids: CASSRDRTLWDDGYTF. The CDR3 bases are TGTGCCAGCAGCCGGGACAGGACCCTTTGGGATGATGGCTACACCTTC.

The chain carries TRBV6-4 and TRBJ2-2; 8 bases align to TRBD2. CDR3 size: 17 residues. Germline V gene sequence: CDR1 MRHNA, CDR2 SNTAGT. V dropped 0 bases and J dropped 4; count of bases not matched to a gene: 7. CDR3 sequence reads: CASSDSPSGGSTGELFF. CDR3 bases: TGTGCCAGCAGTGACTCCCCCAGCGGGGGATCCACCGGGGAGCTGTTTTTT.

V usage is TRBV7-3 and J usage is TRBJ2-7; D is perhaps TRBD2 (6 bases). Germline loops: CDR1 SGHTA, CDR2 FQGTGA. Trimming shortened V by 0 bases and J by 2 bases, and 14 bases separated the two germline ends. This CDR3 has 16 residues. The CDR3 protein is CASSLTSGTSPYEQYF. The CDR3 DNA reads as TGTGCCAGCAGCTTAACTAGCGGCACCTCCCCCTACGAGCAGTACTTC.

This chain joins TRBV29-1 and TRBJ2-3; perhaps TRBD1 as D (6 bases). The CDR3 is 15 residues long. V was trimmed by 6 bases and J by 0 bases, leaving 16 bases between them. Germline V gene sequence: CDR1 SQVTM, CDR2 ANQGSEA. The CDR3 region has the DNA TGCAGCGTCTCCCGGGACATTCGAAGCACAGATACGCAGTATTTT. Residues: CSVSRDIRSTDTQYF.

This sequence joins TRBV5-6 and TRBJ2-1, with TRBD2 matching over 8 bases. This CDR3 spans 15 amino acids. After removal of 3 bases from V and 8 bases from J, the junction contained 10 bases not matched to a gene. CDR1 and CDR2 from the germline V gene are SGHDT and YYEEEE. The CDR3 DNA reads TGTGCCAGCAGCTCTCTAGCGGGTCGGGGAGATGAGCAGTTCTTC. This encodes CASSSLAGRGDEQFF. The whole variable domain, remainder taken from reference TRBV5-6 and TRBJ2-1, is DAGVTQSPTHLIKTRGQQVTLRCSPKSGHDTVSWYQQALGQGPQFIFQYYEEEERQRGNFPDRFSGHQFPNYSSELNVNALLLGDSALYLCASSSLAGRGDEQFFGPGTRLTVL.

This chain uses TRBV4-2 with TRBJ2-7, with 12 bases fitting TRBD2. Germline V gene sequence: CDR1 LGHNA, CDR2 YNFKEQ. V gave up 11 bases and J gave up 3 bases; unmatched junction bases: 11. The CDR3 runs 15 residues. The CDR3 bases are TGTGCCGTATCTTCTAGCGGGGGGGGGATCTACGAGCAGTACTTC. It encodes CAVSSSGGGIYEQYF.

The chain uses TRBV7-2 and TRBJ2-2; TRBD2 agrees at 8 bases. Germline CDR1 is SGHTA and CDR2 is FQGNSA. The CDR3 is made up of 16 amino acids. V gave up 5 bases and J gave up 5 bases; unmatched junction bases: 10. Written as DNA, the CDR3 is TGTGCCAGCAGCCCCCCAAGCGGGAGAGGAACCGGGGAGCTGTTTTTT. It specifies CASSPPSGRGTGELFF.

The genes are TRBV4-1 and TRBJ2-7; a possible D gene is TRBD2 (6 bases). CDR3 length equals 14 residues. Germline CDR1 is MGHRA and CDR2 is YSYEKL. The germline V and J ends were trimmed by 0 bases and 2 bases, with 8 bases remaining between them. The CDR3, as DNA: TGCGCCAGCAGCCAAGATACGGGAGCCTACGAGCAGTACTTC. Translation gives CASSQDTGAYEQYF.